This record concerns one TCR beta chain sequence. The method was immunoSEQ multiplex PCR; TCRdb's version includes in-frame clones alone and lacks a portion of them. The sample contains some 150,000 clones, roughly nine tenths of which appear only once. Germline lookup yields CDR1 SGHRS and CDR2 YFSETQ. The CDR3 has 18 residues. V shed 0 bases and J 0 bases; nucleotides not matched to a gene: 2. These data originate in a study of blood T cell repertoires in COVID-19. In the study overall: Samples taken during acute and convalescent COVID-19 were collected in the United States, Italy and Spain.

The TCR sequence derives from a woman aged 60 to 75 with COVID-19, enrolled during active disease. The source material was peripheral blood. J is TRBJ2-2 and V is TRBV5-1, with TRBD2 matching 13 bases. DNA for the CDR3: TGCGCCAGCAGCTTGGTAGGGACTAGCGGGGCGAACACCGGGGAGCTGTTTTTT. This gives the protein CASSLVGTSGANTGELFF.